One sample yielded the 18 T cell receptor beta chains listed below, sequenced in a study of patients and donors after allogeneic stem cell transplantation. TCRdb reanalysed the RT-PCR reads using MiXCR and keeps one entry per CDR3 protein. The table has some 200,000 distinct CDR3 sequences, around 41% seen once. Sequenced material: blood, either unsorted or a sorted T cell fraction (not recorded which). Receptors originate from a human donor who was either an allogeneic HSCT recipient or a stem cell or donor lymphocyte infusion donor (not recorded which). It is not recorded whose cells these are; they may come from a transplant donor.

This chain uses TRBV7-3 with TRBJ1-6, with TRBD1 identical over 9 bases. The CDR3 runs to 15 residues. V was clipped by 5 bases and J by 7 bases; unmatched bases: 6. The germline V gene encodes CDR1 SGHTA and CDR2 FQGTGA. CDR3 amino acids: CASSLGTGLNSPLHF. The CDR3 nucleotides are TGTGCCAGCAGCCTGGGGACAGGGTTAAATTCACCCCTCCACTTT. Full variable domain (outside the CDR3, taken from reference TRBV7-3 and TRBJ1-6): GAGVSQTPSNKVTEKGKYVELRCDPISGHTALYWYRQSLGQGPEFLIYFQGTGAADDSGLPNDRFFAVRPEGSVSTLKIQRTERGDSAVYLCASSLGTGLNSPLHFGNGTRLTVT.

The chain couples TRBV5-1 to TRBJ2-3, with D unresolved. Germline V gene sequence: CDR1 SGHRS, CDR2 YFSETQ. The V gene lost 1 base and the J gene lost 5 bases, with 14 bases spanning the gap. The CDR3 is 15 residues long. CDR3 nucleotides: TGCGCCAGCAGCTTGATGGTAGGCCGGCGAGATACGCAGTATTTT. Protein sequence: CASSLMVGRRDTQYF. Using reference TRBV5-1 and TRBJ2-3 for the parts outside the CDR3, the full variable domain is KAGVTQTPRYLIKTRGQQVTLSCSPISGHRSVSWYQQTPGQGLQFLFEYFSETQRNKGNFPGRFSGRQFSNSRSEMNVSTLELGDSALYLCASSLMVGRRDTQYFGPGTRLTVL.

This chain joins TRBV2 and TRBJ2-7; D may match TRBD1 or TRBD2 (6 bases each). Germline loops: CDR1 SNHLY, CDR2 FYNNEI. This CDR3 region has 15 residues. Trimming stripped 9 bases from V and 6 bases from J, with 24 bases between. CDR3 nucleotides: TGTGCCAGTTTTCTGACGGGGGCGGTAGCCGGCGAGCAGTACTTC. Its protein product is CASFLTGAVAGEQYF.

J is TRBJ2-5 and V is TRBV5-5; maybe TRBD1 (6 bases). V was shortened by 4 bases and J by 5 bases, with 18 bases between the two germline ends. This CDR3 spans 15 amino acids. Germline V gene data show CDR1 as SGHKS and CDR2 as YYEKEE (reference sequence). In nucleotides, the CDR3 is TGTGCCAGCAGCGATGGGACACCCCTGGGGGAGACCCAGTACTTC. As protein: CASSDGTPLGETQYF.

There are a few counts of this clonotype. This chain joins TRBV11-1 and TRBJ1-4; D unclear. This CDR3 spans 14 amino acids. Trimming shortened V by 6 bases and J by 8 bases, and 16 bases separated the two germline ends. Germline lookup yields CDR1 SGHAT and CDR2 FQDESV (reference sequence). The CDR3 coding sequence is TGTGCCAGCAGAAGCTTCGGAGGAGAAGAAAAACTGTTTTTT. Its protein product is CASRSFGGEEKLFF.

CDR3 sequence reads: CASSFGQEVTEAFF. CDR3 sequence (DNA): TGTGCCAGCAGCTTCGGACAGGAGGTTACTGAAGCTTTCTTT. The V and J genes are TRBV13 and TRBJ1-1; 7 positions agree with TRBD1. The CDR3 loop spans 14 amino acids. V lost 3 bases to trimming and J lost 5 bases; unmatched junction nucleotides: 6. Germline lookup yields CDR1 PRHDT and CDR2 FYEKMQ (reference sequence).

This clonotype has a handful of counts. The rearrangement links TRBV30 to TRBJ1-5; tentatively, D is TRBD1 (5 bases). The CDR3 runs to 14 residues. From germline, CDR1 is GTSNPN and CDR2 SVGIG (reference sequence). Trimming cost V 3 bases and J 3 bases, with 12 bases left between them. This CDR3 is CAWSTGTFNQPQHF. The CDR3 DNA is TGTGCCTGGAGCACCGGGACCTTCAATCAGCCCCAGCATTTT.

The chain employs TRBV6-5 and TRBJ1-5, with D uncertain. CDR3 length: 14 residues. Per germline, CDR1 MNHEY and CDR2 SVGAGI. Between the trimmed V and J ends, which lost 5 bases and 6 bases, there was a span of 14 bases. The CDR3 coding sequence is TGTGCCAGCAGTCGGACCCTCCCGGGTCAGCCCCAGCATTTT. It specifies CASSRTLPGQPQHF.

V is TRBV27 and J is TRBJ1-5; TRBD1 matches 9 bases. CDR1 and CDR2 from the germline V gene are MNHEY and SMNVEV (reference sequence). The CDR3 runs 15 residues. V dropped 10 bases and J dropped 2; count of bases not matched to a gene: 9. The CDR3 loop reads CATAPGQGRNQPQHF. Written as DNA, the CDR3 is TGTGCCACTGCTCCGGGACAGGGACGCAATCAGCCCCAGCATTTT.

In this sample, this clonotype turned up a few times. The DNA of the CDR3 is TGTGCCAGCTCTACAGGGGGAACTGAAGCTTTCTTT. The encoded protein is CASSTGGTEAFF. The J gene is TRBJ1-1, the V gene TRBV18, with 8 bases fitting TRBD1. Germline assignment: CDR1 KGHSH and CDR2 LQKENI. The junction had 2 bases not matched to a gene; V was cut back by 6 bases and J by 5 bases. CDR3 length: 12 amino acids.

The sample holds a few counts of this clonotype. The gene calls are TRBV5-1 and TRBJ1-2, with D hard to call. CDR3 length: 15 residues. CDR1 and CDR2 from the germline V gene are SGHRS and YFSETQ. Trimming took off 3 bases at V and 2 bases at J, with 14 bases between the two ends. DNA of the CDR3: TGCGCCAGCAGCTCTTCCGTTTCAAACAACTATGGCTACACCTTC. It specifies CASSSSVSNNYGYTF.

The CDR3 is CASSLAPGVDGELFF. Here the CDR3 DNA reads TGTGCCAGCAGCTTAGCGCCGGGGGTGGACGGGGAGCTGTTTTTT. V is TRBV7-8 and J is TRBJ2-2, with D possibly being TRBD2 (6 bases). This CDR3 has 15 residues. The germline CDR1 and CDR2 sequences are SGHVS and FQNEAQ. Trimming shortened V by 0 bases and J by 7 bases, and 12 bases separated the two germline ends. Full variable domain (outside the CDR3, taken from reference TRBV7-8 and TRBJ2-2): GAGVSQSPRYKVAKRGQDVALRCDPISGHVSLFWYQQALGQGPEFLTYFQNEAQLDKSGLPSDRFFAERPEGSVSTLKIQRTQQEDSAVYLCASSLAPGVDGELFFGEGSRLTVL.

This clonotype was counted a few times. V gene TRBV15 combines with J gene TRBJ1-3, with D maybe TRBD1 (5 bases). Germline CDR1 reads LNHNV; CDR2 reads YYDKDF (reference sequence). Trimming pared 3 bases from V and 3 bases from J, leaving 9 bases between. The CDR3 has 14 residues. CDR3 sequence (DNA): TGTGCCACCAGCAGGGGGGAAGTTGGAAACACCATATATTTT. This translates into CATSRGEVGNTIYF.

The V call is TRBV7-2, the J call TRBJ1-2; TRBD1 matches 7 bases. CDR3 length: 13 amino acids. Trimming removed 5 bases from V and 6 bases from J; junction bases left unmatched: 6. Germline values: CDR1 SGHTA, CDR2 FQGNSA. The CDR3 loop reads CASSQTGSDGYTF. CDR3 coding DNA: TGTGCCAGCAGCCAGACAGGGAGCGATGGCTACACCTTC.

This clonotype was seen only a few times. V gene TRBV6-5 combines with J gene TRBJ1-1; 7 bases are shared with TRBD1. Germline V gene lookup returns CDR1 MNHEY and CDR2 SVGAGI. The CDR3 runs to 13 residues. The ends lost 5 bases at V and 7 bases at J; junction bases unmatched: 7. The CDR3 protein is CASSTNRGLEAFF. The CDR3 DNA is TGTGCCAGCAGTACAAACAGGGGCCTTGAAGCTTTCTTT.

In this sample, this clonotype turned up a few times. One junction end does not reproduce the germline sequence, and a read error may be involved. V and J are TRBV11-2 and TRBJ1-1; tentatively, D is TRBD1 (6 bases). The CDR3 extends over 15 amino acids. Germline V gives CDR1 SGHAT, CDR2 FQNNGV. Written as DNA, the CDR3 is TGTGCCAGCACCTTACACCGGGACATCAATACTGAAGCTTTCTTT. This gives the protein CASTLHRDINTEAFF.

Within the sample, this clonotype is medium-sized. The V and J genes are TRBV6-5 and TRBJ1-1, with D possibly TRBD1 on 5 matching bases. V gave up 0 bases and J gave up 1 base, with 9 bases separating them. This CDR3 spans 15 amino acids. CDR1 and CDR2 (germline): MNHEY, SVGAGI. The DNA of the CDR3 is TGTGCCAGCAGTTACTCGAGCGGGGCGAACACTGAAGCTTTCTTT. Amino acids: CASSYSSGANTEAFF.

This clonotype was picked up a small number of times. J is TRBJ1-4 and V is TRBV29-1; possibly TRBD1 for D (6 bases). The V and J ends lost 6 bases and 8 bases respectively, with 13 bases between them. The CDR3 totals 12 residues. Germline values: CDR1 SQVTM, CDR2 ANQGSEA. This CDR3 reads CSVSGTMEKLFF. CDR3 bases: TGCAGCGTAAGCGGGACAATGGAAAAACTGTTTTTT.